The 30 T cell receptor beta chains reported below all come from one sample, sequenced in a study of tissue T cells after allogeneic stem cell transplantation. TCRdb keeps only in-frame clones here, not all; method: immunoSEQ multiplex PCR. The sample holds about 22,000 clones, 55% to 80% seen once. Sequencing was performed on spleen. The receptors shown here come from a female BALB/c mouse in good health. The strain's MHC: H2-d.

A word on this clone: Mouse gene names and germline throughout. The sequenced fragment ends 1 residue before the CDR3 boundary, so the rest is inferred from the germline J gene. V and J are TRBV30 and TRBJ2-4; perhaps D is TRBD1 or TRBD2 (5 bases each). Per germline, CDR1 SQVVS and CDR2 ANEGSEA. The V gene lost 0 bases and the J gene lost 8 bases, with 6 bases spanning the gap. This CDR3 has 11 amino acids. The sequenced CDR3 bases are TGTAGTTCTAGAGAGGGGACCACCTTGTAC. The encoded protein is CSSREGTTLY. The CDR3 in full is CSSREGTTLYF.

This clone has more than one count but fewer than ten. The genes and germline here are from mouse. Read sequence stops 1 residue before the CDR3 end, and the germline J gene provides the missing end. The rearrangement links TRBV3 to TRBJ1-4; the D is unclear. V was pared by 5 bases and J by 0 bases, with 10 bases between. Germline values: CDR1 SNHLY, CDR2 FYNGKV (reference sequence). The CDR3 extends over 15 amino acids. CDR3 DNA, as far as it was read: TGTGCCAGCAGCCTCCAAAATCTTTCCAACGAAAGATTATTT. Translated, it gives CASSLQNLSNERLF. The entire CDR3 protein reads CASSLQNLSNERLFF.

This clone was counted only a few times. Germline and genes: mouse. The CDR3 goes on 1 residue after the read ends, and that part is filled in from the germline J gene. The J gene is TRBJ2-7, the V gene TRBV20, with 7 bases that match TRBD2. Germline CDR1 is GFQATS and CDR2 is STVNSAI. The length of the CDR3 is 13 residues. Trimming at V came to 0 bases and at J to 4 bases, leaving 3 bases not matched to a gene. Here the CDR3 reads CGARDLGGYEQYF. CDR3 DNA (partial): TGTGGTGCTAGGGATTTGGGGGGTTATGAACAGTAC.

This clone turned up a few times. The gene names given are mouse names. The DNA ends 1 residue before the CDR3 does, and the rest of the CDR3 is filled in from the germline J gene. J is TRBJ2-1 and V is TRBV13-1; D possibly uses TRBD1 or TRBD2 (5 bases each). Germline lookup yields CDR1 NSHNY and CDR2 SYGAGN. The CDR3 has 14 amino acids. With 0 bases removed from V and 3 bases from J, the gap between germline ends came to 7 bases. CDR3 DNA, as far as it was read: TGTGCCAGCAGTGATGCGGGGCTCTATGCTGAGCAGTTC. It translates to CASSDAGLYAEQF. The entire CDR3 sequence reads CASSDAGLYAEQFF.

This clone was seen only a few times. The genes are named according to mouse. The read stops 1 residue short of the end of the CDR3; the missing end is completed from the germline J gene. This chain uses TRBV2 with TRBJ1-5; the match to TRBD1 covers 8 bases. V shed 4 bases, J shed 4 bases, and the junction held 6 bases outside the gene matches. CDR1 and CDR2 (germline): LGHNA, YSYQKL. This CDR3 contains 15 residues. The CDR3 is CASSLPGQANQAPLF. CDR3 DNA, as far as it was read: TGTGCCAGCAGCCTCCCGGGACAGGCGAACCAGGCTCCGCTT.

This clone was found a few times. Gene labels here are mouse ones. The read ends 1 residue before the CDR3 terminus; that terminus is restored from the germline J gene. The J gene is TRBJ2-7, the V gene TRBV2, with D uncertain. The CDR3 length is 13 residues. From germline, CDR1 is LGHNA and CDR2 YSYQKL. Trimming shortened V by 0 bases and J by 0 bases, and 3 bases separated the two germline ends. The DNA read from the CDR3 is TGTGCCAGCAGCCAAGACTTCTCCTATGAACAGTAC. Protein sequence: CASSQDFSYEQY. The CDR3, in full, reads CASSQDFSYEQYF.

A note on this clone: Gene labels here are mouse ones. The missing CDR3 end, 1 residue past where the read stops, is filled in from the germline J gene. The chain combines TRBV13-1 with TRBJ2-1; 7 bases fit TRBD1. Germline CDR1 and CDR2: NSHNY and SYGAGN. V lost 0 bases, J lost 1 base, and 4 bases stayed unmatched. The CDR3 totals 16 residues. The chain's CDR3 is CASSDVPQGNYAEQFF. The CDR3 bases that were read are TGTGCCAGCAGTGATGTCCCACAGGGGAACTATGCTGAGCAGTTC.

To note about this clone: All gene names here are mouse names. From the germline J gene comes the end of the CDR3, since the read stops 1 residue before it. This chain connects TRBV5 to TRBJ2-7; 12 bases fit TRBD2. This CDR3 has 15 residues. The germline V gene encodes CDR1 LGHNA and CDR2 YNLKQL (reference sequence). The J segment lost 6 bases and the V segment lost 0 bases, leaving 3 bases of the junction unmatched. CDR3 DNA (partial): TGTGCCAGCAGCCAAGAAGACTGGGGGGGCGTTGAACAGTAC. This codes for CASSQEDWGGVEQY. The complete CDR3 sequence is CASSQEDWGGVEQYF.

In this sample, this clone turned up a few times. Any gene name here is a mouse gene name. The missing CDR3 end, 1 residue past where the read stops, is filled in from the germline J gene. The gene calls are TRBV17 and TRBJ2-7; 8 bases line up with TRBD2. The germline V gene has CDR1 MNHDT and CDR2 YYDKIL. The junction had 5 bases not matched to a gene; V was cut back by 6 bases and J by 7 bases. The CDR3 has 12 amino acids. The part of the CDR3 DNA that was read is TGTGCTAGCAGCAGGCTGGGGGGAGAACAGTAC. Its translation is CASSRLGGEQY. The whole CDR3 reads CASSRLGGEQYF.

This clone was seen a handful of times. Mouse germline and gene names are used. The read gets to within 1 residue of the CDR3 end, and the germline J gene fills in the rest. The chain combines TRBV2 with TRBJ2-7, with 7 bases that match TRBD2. The CDR3 loop spans 13 amino acids. V was pared by 4 bases and J by 4 bases, with 4 bases of the junction left unmatched. Germline V gene lookup returns CDR1 LGHNA and CDR2 YSYQKL. Incomplete CDR3 DNA: TGTGCCAGCAGCCGAGGGACTGTGTATGAACAGTAC. It specifies CASSRGTVYEQY. From start to end, the CDR3 is CASSRGTVYEQYF.

With respect to this clone: Gene names are mouse gene names. The CDR3 end is not reached by the read, which stops 1 residue before it; the germline J gene fills it in. V usage is TRBV19 and J usage is TRBJ1-1; tentatively, D is TRBD1 (6 bases). CDR3 size: 15 residues. Germline-derived CDR1 and CDR2 are FNHDT and SITEND (reference sequence). V was shortened by 1 base and J by 0 bases, with 10 bases between the two germline ends. Incomplete CDR3 DNA: TGTGCCAGCAGTATAAGTGGGACATCAAACACAGAAGTCTTC. Its protein product is CASSISGTSNTEVF. The CDR3 in full is CASSISGTSNTEVFF.

Turning to this clone: Mouse germline and gene names are used. CDR3 residues: CGARVQGGTEVFF. The covered CDR3 bases are TGTGGTGCTAGGGTACAGGGGGGCACAGAAGTCTTC. This chain connects TRBV20 to TRBJ1-1; the match to TRBD1 covers 8 bases. The read comes to an end 1 residue before the CDR3 does, leaving the germline J gene to fill in the end. Looked up from germline, CDR1 is GFQATS and CDR2 is STVNSAI. The CDR3 contains 13 residues. Germline trimming cut 1 base from V and 4 bases from J; bases unmatched to any gene: 2. The full variable domain, rest sourced from reference TRBV20 and TRBJ1-1, is GALVYQYPRRTICKSGTSMRMECQAVGFQATSVAWYRQSPQKTFELIALSTVNSAIKYEQNFTQEKFPISHPNLSFSSMTVLNAYLEDRGLYLCGARVQGGTEVFFGKGTRLTVV.

As regards this clone: Mouse gene names and germline throughout. Coverage ceases 1 residue before the CDR3 finishes, and the germline J gene fills in the end. The chain recombines TRBV5 with TRBJ1-4; D may be TRBD1 (5 bases). Trimming pared 0 bases from V and 2 bases from J, leaving 7 bases between. CDR3 length equals 15 residues. Germline CDR1 reads LGHNA; CDR2 reads YNLKQL (reference sequence). This chain's CDR3 is CASSQDRASNERLFF. The CDR3 bases that were read are TGTGCCAGCAGCCAAGACAGGGCCTCCAACGAAAGATTATTT.

This clone occurred a few times. Gene names refer to mouse genes. The read gets to within 1 residue of the CDR3 end, and the germline J gene fills in the rest. The V and J genes are TRBV13-2 and TRBJ1-3, with 10 positions matching TRBD1. From germline, CDR1 is NNHNN and CDR2 SYGAGS (reference sequence). The V gene end was trimmed by 0 bases and the J gene end by 4 bases; junction bases not matched to a gene: 7. The CDR3 runs 17 residues. Incomplete CDR3 DNA: TGTGCCAGCGGTGATGCCCCGGGACAGGGGAGAGGAAATACGCTCTAT. Translated: CASGDAPGQGRGNTLY. The complete CDR3 protein is CASGDAPGQGRGNTLYF.

A note on this clone: Any gene name here is a mouse gene name. Read data end 1 residue before the CDR3 end; the end is taken from the germline J gene. The rearrangement joins TRBV13-3 to TRBJ1-4; D is perhaps TRBD1 (6 bases). The CDR3 covers 15 residues. CDR1 is NNHDY, CDR2 SYVADS, per germline. Trimming cost V 0 bases and J 6 bases, with 12 bases left between them. Incomplete CDR3 DNA: TGTGCCAGCAGTGATGCGTACAGGGAGCACGAAAGATTATTT. Its translation: CASSDAYREHERLF. From start to end, the CDR3 is CASSDAYREHERLFF.

For this clone: Gene names follow the mouse nomenclature. The CDR3 end is not reached by the read, which stops 1 residue before it; the germline J gene fills it in. The chain couples TRBV19 to TRBJ2-7; 14 bases agree with TRBD2. The CDR3 loop spans 14 amino acids. Unmatched junction bases numbered 2, after V lost 2 bases and J lost 7 bases. Germline-derived CDR1 and CDR2 are FNHDT and SITEND (reference sequence). The chain's CDR3 is CASSMGLGGREQYF. The part of the CDR3 DNA that was read is TGTGCCAGCAGTATGGGACTGGGGGGGCGGGAACAGTAC. Filled out from reference TRBV19 and TRBJ2-7, the complete variable domain reads GGIITQTPKFLIGQEGQKLTLKCQQNFNHDTMYWYRQDSGKGLRLIYYSITENDLQKGDLSEGYDASREKKSSFSLTVTSAQKNEMAVFLCASSMGLGGREQYFGPGTRLTVL.

Note on this clone: Gene names and germline match the mouse. The sequence runs out 1 residue before the end of the CDR3; the remainder is reconstructed from the germline J gene. The gene calls are TRBV29 and TRBJ2-3; TRBD1 matches at 12 bases. This CDR3 spans 17 amino acids. From germline, CDR1 is MSHET and CDR2 SYDVDS. Unmatched junction bases numbered 7, after V lost 6 bases and J lost 0 bases. CDR3 DNA (partial): TGTGCTAGCAGCCCGGGACAGGGGGCCCCTAGTGCAGAAACGCTGTAT. Translation gives CASSPGQGAPSAETLY. The whole CDR3 is CASSPGQGAPSAETLYF.

With regard to this clone: Gene names and germline refer to mouse. Sequencing ends 1 residue short of the CDR3 end; the germline J gene provides the rest. The chain carries TRBV31 and TRBJ1-5; unclear D gene. V lost 1 base and J lost 0, with 10 bases in between. The germline CDR1 and CDR2 sequences are GKSSPN and SITVG. This CDR3 is built from 15 residues. The CDR3 sequence: CAWSPAANNNQAPLF. The CDR3 bases that were read are TGTGCCTGGAGTCCGGCAGCCAATAACAACCAGGCTCCGCTT.

This clone is a singleton in its sample. Mouse gene names apply. Read data end 1 residue before the CDR3 end; the end is taken from the germline J gene. The rearrangement uses TRBV29 and TRBJ2-3; D not certain. Germline V gene lookup returns CDR1 MSHET and CDR2 SYDVDS. The CDR3 has 13 residues. With 6 bases removed from V and 0 bases from J, the gap between germline ends came to 7 bases. The CDR3 bases that were read are TGTGCTAGCAGAGGACGGAGTGCAGAAACGCTGTAT. It yields the protein CASRGRSAETLY. The entire CDR3 is CASRGRSAETLYF.

Turning to this clone: Genes here carry mouse names. The CDR3 extends 1 residue past the end of the read, so its final part is completed from the germline J gene. This sample also contains other DNA sequences that code for the same CDR3. The genes are TRBV5 and TRBJ2-7; D is unresolved. Germline CDR1 LGHNA, CDR2 YNLKQL (reference sequence). The CDR3 contains 12 residues. The V end was cut by 0 bases, the J end by 4 bases, with 4 bases between. Incomplete CDR3 DNA: TGTGCCAGCAGCCAAGAGGAGTATGAACAGTAC. This sequence encodes CASSQEEYEQY. Given in full, the CDR3 is CASSQEEYEQYF.

In its sample, this clone was seen a few times. These gene names are mouse names. The sequenced fragment ends 1 residue before the CDR3 boundary, so the rest is inferred from the germline J gene. The chain combines TRBV19 with TRBJ2-7, with 9 bases matching TRBD1. In germline, CDR1 is FNHDT, CDR2 SITEND (reference sequence). This CDR3 has 15 amino acids. The V and J ends lost 0 bases and 4 bases, in that order; junction bases with no gene match: 5. The CDR3 loop reads CASSIGDGTGYEQYF. The sequenced part of the CDR3 DNA is TGTGCCAGCAGTATAGGCGACGGGACAGGGTATGAACAGTAC. The full variable domain, with the rest looked up from reference TRBV19 and TRBJ2-7, is GGIITQTPKFLIGQEGQKLTLKCQQNFNHDTMYWYRQDSGKGLRLIYYSITENDLQKGDLSEGYDASREKKSSFSLTVTSAQKNEMAVFLCASSIGDGTGYEQYFGPGTRLTVL.

This clone was counted a few times. The gene names given are mouse names. The CDR3 end is not reached by the read, which stops 1 residue before it; the germline J gene fills it in. The chain links TRBV3 to TRBJ2-7; D is perhaps TRBD2 (6 bases). Germline V gives CDR1 SNHLY, CDR2 FYNGKV (reference sequence). V was cut by 1 base and J by 4 bases, with 14 bases left in between. The CDR3 length is 15 residues. CDR3 region: CASSLEVGVLYEQYF. The sequenced part of the CDR3 DNA is TGTGCCAGCAGCTTAGAGGTGGGGGTTCTTTATGAACAGTAC.

As for this clone: Gene labels here are mouse ones. The sequence runs out 1 residue before the end of the CDR3; the remainder is reconstructed from the germline J gene. The rearrangement uses TRBV1 and TRBJ2-3; 8 bases match TRBD1. CDR1 is NSQYPW, CDR2 LRSPGD, per germline (reference sequence). The CDR3 loop spans 16 amino acids. The trim removed 3 bases at V and 0 bases at J, leaving 5 bases unmatched. This CDR3 reads CTCSAPRTGSAETLYF. The sequenced part of the CDR3 DNA is TGCACCTGCAGTGCGCCCCGGACAGGGAGTGCAGAAACGCTGTAT. Using reference TRBV1 and TRBJ2-3 for the parts outside the CDR3, the full variable domain is VTLLEQNPRWRLVPRGQAVNLRCILKNSQYPWMSWYQQDLQKQLQWLFTLRSPGDKEVKSLPGADYLATRVTDTELRLQVANMSQGRTLYCTCSAPRTGSAETLYFGSGTRLTVL.

This clone is a singleton in its sample. Gene names are mouse gene names. The observed sequence ends 1 residue before the CDR3 terminus, with the missing tail filled in from the germline J gene. The V call is TRBV16, the J call TRBJ1-2; D may be TRBD1 (5 bases). The CDR3 runs 14 residues. From germline, CDR1 is SGHSA and CDR2 FRNQAP. V was cut by 0 bases and J by 4 bases, with 9 bases left in between. The CDR3: CASSLDGRGSDYTF. Incomplete CDR3 DNA: TGTGCAAGCAGCTTAGATGGGAGGGGCTCCGACTACACC.

This clone has more than one count but fewer than ten. Any gene name here is a mouse gene name. Read sequence stops 1 residue before the CDR3 end, and the germline J gene provides the missing end. The V and J genes are TRBV4 and TRBJ1-5; TRBD1 agrees at 8 bases. The CDR3 contains 14 residues. From germline, CDR1 is LGHDT and CDR2 YNNKQL (reference sequence). Trimming removed 5 bases from V and 3 bases from J; junction bases left unmatched: 3. The CDR3 DNA, read in part, is TGTGCCAGCAGCCCCGGGACAGGCAACCAGGCTCCGCTT. It translates to CASSPGTGNQAPL. In full, the CDR3 reads CASSPGTGNQAPLF. Combining the CDR3 with reference TRBV4 and TRBJ1-5 gives the whole variable domain ETAVFQTPNYHVTQVGNEVSFNCKQTLGHDTMYWYKQDSKKLLKIMFSYNNKQLIVNETVPRRFSPQSSDKAHLNLRIKSVEPEDSAVYLCASSPGTGNQAPLFGEGTRLSVL.

Comments on this clone: Gene labels here are mouse ones. The read comes to an end 1 residue before the CDR3 does, leaving the germline J gene to fill in the end. V gene TRBV4 combines with J gene TRBJ2-7; D is perhaps TRBD1 (6 bases). V shed 5 bases and J shed 4 bases, with 6 bases lying between them. The CDR3 length is 11 residues. Looked up from germline, CDR1 is LGHDT and CDR2 is YNNKQL (reference sequence). The CDR3 protein is CASSGQYEQYF. The sequenced part of the CDR3 DNA is TGTGCCAGCAGCGGACAGTATGAACAGTAC.

In the case of this clone: Here the gene names and germline are mouse. The read finishes 1 residue shy of the CDR3 end, and the germline J gene is used to complete it. The V gene is TRBV13-2, the J gene TRBJ2-4, with 13 bases aligning to TRBD2. This CDR3 has 15 residues. The V gene end was trimmed by 3 bases and the J gene end by 4 bases; junction bases not matched to a gene: 2. Germline V lookup: CDR1 NNHNN, CDR2 SYGAGS (reference sequence). The CDR3 DNA, read in part, is TGTGCCAGCGGTGGGGACTGGGGGGGGGAAAACACCTTGTAC. It specifies CASGGDWGGENTLY. The whole CDR3 is CASGGDWGGENTLYF.

Regarding this clone: The listed genes are named as in mouse. This CDR3 is also generated by other DNA sequences in the sample. The CDR3 loop is CASGNERLFF. The CDR3 bases that were read are TGTGCCAGCGGGAACGAAAGATTATTT. V usage is TRBV13-2 and J usage is TRBJ1-4, with D uncertain. The CDR3 extends 1 residue past the end of the read, so its final part is completed from the germline J gene. V shed 5 bases and J shed 5 bases, with 1 base lying between them. CDR3 size: 10 residues. Germline V gives CDR1 NNHNN, CDR2 SYGAGS (reference sequence).

Concerning this clone: Germline and genes: mouse. The read ends 1 residue early relative to the CDR3; the germline J gene fills the gap. The J gene is TRBJ2-7, the V gene TRBV19; TRBD1 aligns across 7 bases. CDR3 size: 13 residues. Germline V gene data show CDR1 as FNHDT and CDR2 as SITEND (reference sequence). Trimming cost V 2 bases and J 4 bases; bases outside gene matches: 3. The CDR3 is CASSIPGQYEQYF. CDR3 DNA, as far as it was read: TGTGCCAGCAGTATCCCGGGACAGTATGAACAGTAC.

Regarding this clone: Gene names denote mouse genes. Sequencing ends 1 residue short of the CDR3 end; the germline J gene provides the rest. The chain employs TRBV13-2 and TRBJ1-6, with 7 bases identical to TRBD1. TRBJ1-6 is an ORF for which the function is uncertain. Per the germline V gene, CDR1 is NNHNN and CDR2 is SYGAGS (reference sequence). J gave up 11 bases and V 2 bases, and 7 bases lay outside the gene matches. This CDR3 comprises 14 residues. CDR3 in amino acids: CASGERQGGTPLYF. CDR3 DNA, as far as it was read: TGTGCCAGCGGTGAAAGACAGGGAGGGACGCCCCTCTAC.